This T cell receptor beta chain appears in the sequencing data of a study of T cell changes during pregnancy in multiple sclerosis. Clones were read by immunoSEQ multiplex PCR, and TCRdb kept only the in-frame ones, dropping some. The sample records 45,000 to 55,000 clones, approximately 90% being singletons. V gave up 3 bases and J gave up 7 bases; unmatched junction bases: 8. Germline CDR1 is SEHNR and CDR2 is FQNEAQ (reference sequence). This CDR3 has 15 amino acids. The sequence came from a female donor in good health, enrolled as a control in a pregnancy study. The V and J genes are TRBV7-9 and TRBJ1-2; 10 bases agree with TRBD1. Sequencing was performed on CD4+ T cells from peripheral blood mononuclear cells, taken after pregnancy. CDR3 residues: CASSLTGGPSRGYTF. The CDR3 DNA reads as TGTGCCAGCAGCTTGACAGGGGGCCCCTCCCGTGGCTACACCTTC.